This T cell receptor (beta chain) was recovered during a study of T cell clusters in autoimmune cytopenias. Across the study: Per sample, median TRB depth was around 50,000 reads, yielding a median roughly 2,000 distinct clonotypes. The study, taken as a whole, reports: TRB repertoire shifts in secondary cytopenia and chronic lymphocytic leukemia mostly reflected lymphoma, not autoimmunity. The cluster-lack signature was not seen for secondary cytopenia versus chronic lymphocytic leukemia. Functional roles of the in silico T cell clusters still await experimental validation.

This clonotype shows up as medium-sized (0.01 to 0.1%) by frequency. Its antigen is not identified. Multiplex touch-down PCR amplified TRB using TRB-A and TRB-B pools in one tube. TCRdb reprocessed the multiplex PCR reads and stores each CDR3 protein as one record, lacking DNA. The sample's table shows 1,000 to 1,500 distinct CDR3 sequences. This CDR3 region has 14 residues. CDR1 and CDR2 (germline): SGHDT, YYEEEE. TRB was amplified from 250 ng of peripheral blood genomic DNA per sample. The chain couples TRBV5-6 to TRBJ1-2. The clonotype was recovered from a human donor with an autoimmune cytopenia or autoimmune hepatitis (not recorded which). The source material was peripheral blood. CDR3 loop: CASSGDGLYYGYTF.